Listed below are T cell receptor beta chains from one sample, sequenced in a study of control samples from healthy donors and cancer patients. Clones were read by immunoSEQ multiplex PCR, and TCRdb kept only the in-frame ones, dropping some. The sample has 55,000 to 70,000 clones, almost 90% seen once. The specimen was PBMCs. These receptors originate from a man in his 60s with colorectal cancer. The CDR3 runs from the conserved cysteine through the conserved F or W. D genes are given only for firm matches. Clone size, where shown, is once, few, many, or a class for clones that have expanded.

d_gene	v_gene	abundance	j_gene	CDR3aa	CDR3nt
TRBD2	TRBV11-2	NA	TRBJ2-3	CASSLRARGGSDTQYF	TGTGCCAGCAGCTTAAGGGCGCGGGGGGGCTCAGATACGCAGTATTTT
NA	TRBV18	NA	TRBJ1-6	CASSAEKYNSPLHF	TGTGCCAGCTCAGCAGAGAAATATAATTCACCCCTCCACTTT
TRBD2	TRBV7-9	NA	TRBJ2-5	CASSLRTSGGPRAQYF	TGTGCCAGCAGCCTTAGGACTAGCGGGGGCCCCAGGGCCCAGTACTTC
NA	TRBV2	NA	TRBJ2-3	CASSAYGGRDTQYF	TGTGCCAGCAGTGCGTACGGGGGCAGAGATACGCAGTATTTT
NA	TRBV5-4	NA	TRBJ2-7	CASSFMESYEQYF	TGTGCCAGCAGCTTTATGGAGTCCTACGAGCAGTACTTC
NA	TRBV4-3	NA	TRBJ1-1	CASSQAYRRGEQAFF	TGCGCCAGCAGCCAAGCCTATCGTAGGGGGGAACAAGCTTTCTTT
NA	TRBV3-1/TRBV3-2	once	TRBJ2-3	CASSHVPGLVVDTQYF	TGTGCCAGCAGCCATGTCCCGGGGCTAGTGGTGGATACGCAGTATTTT
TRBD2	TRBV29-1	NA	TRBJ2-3	CSAGGWASTDTQYF	TGCAGCGCCGGGGGGTGGGCCAGCACAGATACGCAGTATTTT
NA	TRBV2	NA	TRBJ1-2	CASSDKDDYGYTF	TGTGCCAGCAGTGATAAGGATGACTATGGCTACACCTTC
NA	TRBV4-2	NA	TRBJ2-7	CASSQVPIIYEQYF	TGTGCCAGCAGCCAAGTCCCCATAATTTACGAGCAGTACTTC
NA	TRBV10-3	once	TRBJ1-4	CAPLEAATNEKLFF	TGTGCCCCCCTGGAGGCCGCAACTAATGAAAAACTGTTTTTT